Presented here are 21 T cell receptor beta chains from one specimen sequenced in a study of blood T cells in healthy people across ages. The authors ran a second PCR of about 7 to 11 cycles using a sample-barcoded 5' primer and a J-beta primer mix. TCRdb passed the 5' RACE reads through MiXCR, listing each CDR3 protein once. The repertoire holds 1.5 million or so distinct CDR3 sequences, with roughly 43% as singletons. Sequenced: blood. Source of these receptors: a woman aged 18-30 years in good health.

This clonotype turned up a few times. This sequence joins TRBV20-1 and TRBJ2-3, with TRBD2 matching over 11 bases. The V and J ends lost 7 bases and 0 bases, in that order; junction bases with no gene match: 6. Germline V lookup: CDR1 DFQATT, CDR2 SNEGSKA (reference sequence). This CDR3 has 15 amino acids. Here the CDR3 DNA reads TGCAGTGTTGGGACTAGCGGAACTAGCACAGATACGCAGTATTTT. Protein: CSVGTSGTSTDTQYF.

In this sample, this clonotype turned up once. The CDR3 coding sequence is TGTGCCAGCTCACGACCTACGTTCCTGGAGACCCAGTTCTTC. Residues: CASSRPTFLETQFF. The chain carries TRBV18 and TRBJ2-1; D is ambiguous. V lost 4 bases, J lost 13 bases, and 20 bases lay in between. The CDR3 sequence is 14 residues long. Germline loops: CDR1 KGHSH, CDR2 LQKENI.

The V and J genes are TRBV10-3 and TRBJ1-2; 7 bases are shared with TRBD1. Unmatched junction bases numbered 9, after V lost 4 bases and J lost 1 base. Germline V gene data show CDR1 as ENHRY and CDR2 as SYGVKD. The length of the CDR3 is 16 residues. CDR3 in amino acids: CAISGTGLIINYGYTF. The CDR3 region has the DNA TGTGCCATCAGTGGGACAGGCCTCATCATTAACTATGGCTACACCTTC.

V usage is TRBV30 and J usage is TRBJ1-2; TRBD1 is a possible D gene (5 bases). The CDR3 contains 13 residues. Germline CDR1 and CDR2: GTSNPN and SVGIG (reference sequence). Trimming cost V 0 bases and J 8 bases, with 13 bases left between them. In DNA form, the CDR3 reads TGTGCCTGGAGTGTCTGGGGGTCTGAGGGCTACACCTTC. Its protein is CAWSVWGSEGYTF.

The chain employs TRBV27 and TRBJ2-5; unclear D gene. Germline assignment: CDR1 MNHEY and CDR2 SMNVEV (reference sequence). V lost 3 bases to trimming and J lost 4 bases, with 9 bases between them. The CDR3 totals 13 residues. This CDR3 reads CASSFSIRETQYF. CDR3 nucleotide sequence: TGTGCCAGCAGTTTTAGTATTCGAGAGACCCAGTACTTC.

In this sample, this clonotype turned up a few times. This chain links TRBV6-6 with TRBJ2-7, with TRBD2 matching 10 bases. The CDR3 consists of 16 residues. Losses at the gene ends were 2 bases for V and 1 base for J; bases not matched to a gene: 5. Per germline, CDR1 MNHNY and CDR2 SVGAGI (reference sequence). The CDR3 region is CASSYAASGSSYEQYF. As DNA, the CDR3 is TGTGCCAGCAGTTACGCCGCTAGCGGGAGTTCCTACGAGCAGTACTTC.

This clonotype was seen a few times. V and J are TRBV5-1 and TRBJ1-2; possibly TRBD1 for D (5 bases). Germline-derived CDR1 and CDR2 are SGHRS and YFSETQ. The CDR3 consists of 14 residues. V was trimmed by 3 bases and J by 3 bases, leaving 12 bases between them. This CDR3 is CASSSGGSYYGYTF. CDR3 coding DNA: TGCGCCAGCAGCTCGGGGGGGTCGTACTATGGCTACACCTTC.

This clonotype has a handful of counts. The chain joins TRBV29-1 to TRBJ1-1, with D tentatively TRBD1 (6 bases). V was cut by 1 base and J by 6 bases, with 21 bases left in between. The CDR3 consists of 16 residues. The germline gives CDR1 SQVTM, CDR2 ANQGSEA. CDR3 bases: TGCAGCGTTGAAGGAGTAGGGCAGGGGATTTACCCTGAAGCTTTCTTT. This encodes CSVEGVGQGIYPEAFF.

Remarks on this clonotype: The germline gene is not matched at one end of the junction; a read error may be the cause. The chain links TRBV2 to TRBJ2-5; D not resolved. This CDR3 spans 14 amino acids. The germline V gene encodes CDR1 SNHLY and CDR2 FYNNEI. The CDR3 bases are TGTGCCAGCAGTGTGCTGCGACAATTGGAGACCCTGTACTTC. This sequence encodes CASSVLRQLETLYF.

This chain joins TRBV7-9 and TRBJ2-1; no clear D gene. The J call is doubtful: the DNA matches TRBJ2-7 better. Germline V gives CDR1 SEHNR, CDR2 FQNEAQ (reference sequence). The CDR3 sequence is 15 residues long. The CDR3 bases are TGTGCCAGCAGCCTACAGCAGCCACTGTACAATGAGCAGTACTTC. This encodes CASSLQQPLYNEQYF.

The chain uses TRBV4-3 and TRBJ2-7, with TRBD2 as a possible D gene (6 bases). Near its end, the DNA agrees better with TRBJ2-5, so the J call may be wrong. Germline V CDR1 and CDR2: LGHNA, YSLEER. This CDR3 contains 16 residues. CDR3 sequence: CASSPRGGGAIETQYF. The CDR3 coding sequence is TGCGCCAGCAGCCCTCGCGGTGGCGGGGCCATAGAGACCCAGTACTTC.

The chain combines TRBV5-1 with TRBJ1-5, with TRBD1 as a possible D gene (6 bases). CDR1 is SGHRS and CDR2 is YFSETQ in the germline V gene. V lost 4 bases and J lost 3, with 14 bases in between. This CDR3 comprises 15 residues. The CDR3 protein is CASSPEDSHNQPQHF. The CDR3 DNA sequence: TGCGCCAGCAGCCCCGAGGACAGCCACAATCAGCCCCAGCATTTT.

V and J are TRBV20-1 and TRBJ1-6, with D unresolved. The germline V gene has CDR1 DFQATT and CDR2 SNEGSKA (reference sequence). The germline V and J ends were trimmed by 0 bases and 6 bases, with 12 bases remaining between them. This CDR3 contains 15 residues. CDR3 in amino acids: CSARDMGGPNSPLHF. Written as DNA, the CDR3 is TGCAGTGCTAGAGATATGGGAGGCCCTAATTCACCCCTCCACTTT.

The CDR3 coding sequence is TGCGCCAGCAGCCCCCCCTTACCCCTCTCCTACGAGCAGTACTTC. Protein product: CASSPPLPLSYEQYF. J is TRBJ2-7 and V is TRBV5-1; D gene ambiguous. The CDR3 runs 15 residues. The germline CDR1 and CDR2 sequences are SGHRS and YFSETQ. The germline V and J ends were trimmed by 4 bases and 0 bases, with 14 bases remaining between them.

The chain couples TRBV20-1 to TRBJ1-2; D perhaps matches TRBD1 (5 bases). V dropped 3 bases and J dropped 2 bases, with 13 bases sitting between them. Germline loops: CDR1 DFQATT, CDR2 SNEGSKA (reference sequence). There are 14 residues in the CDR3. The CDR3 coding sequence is TGCAGTGCTAGGGTCTTCAGGGTCAACTATGGCTACACCTTC. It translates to CSARVFRVNYGYTF.

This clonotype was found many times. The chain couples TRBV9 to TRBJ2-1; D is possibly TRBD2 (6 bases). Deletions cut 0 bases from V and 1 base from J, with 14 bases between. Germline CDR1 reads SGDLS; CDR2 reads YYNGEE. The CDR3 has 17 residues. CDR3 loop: CASSVVDQRASYNEQFF. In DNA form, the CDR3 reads TGTGCCAGCAGCGTAGTCGACCAGCGGGCGTCCTACAATGAGCAGTTCTTC.

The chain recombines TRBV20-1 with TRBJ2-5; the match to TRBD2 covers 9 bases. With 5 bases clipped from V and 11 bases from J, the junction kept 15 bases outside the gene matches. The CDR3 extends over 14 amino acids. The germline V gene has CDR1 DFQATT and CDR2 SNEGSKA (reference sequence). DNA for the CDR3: TGCAGTGCTGACTCGGAAGTAGCGGGAGTTGGTCAGTACTTC. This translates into CSADSEVAGVGQYF.

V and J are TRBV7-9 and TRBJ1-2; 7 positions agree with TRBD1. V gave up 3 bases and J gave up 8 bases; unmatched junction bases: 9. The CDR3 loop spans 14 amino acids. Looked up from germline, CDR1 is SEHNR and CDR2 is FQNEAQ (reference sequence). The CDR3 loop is CASSFDWTGGGYTF. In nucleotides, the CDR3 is TGTGCCAGCAGCTTTGACTGGACAGGAGGCGGCTACACCTTC.

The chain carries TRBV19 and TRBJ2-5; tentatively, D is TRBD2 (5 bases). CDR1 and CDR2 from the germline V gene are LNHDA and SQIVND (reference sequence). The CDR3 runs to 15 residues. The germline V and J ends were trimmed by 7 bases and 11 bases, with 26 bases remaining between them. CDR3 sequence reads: CASTISYGVRNEQYF. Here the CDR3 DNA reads TGTGCCAGTACCATCAGTTACGGGGTTCGCAATGAGCAGTACTTC.

The DNA for the CDR3 is TGTGCCAGCAGTTTAAAACAGGGTTTCAATCAGCCCCAGCATTTT. The encoded protein is CASSLKQGFNQPQHF. V is TRBV12-3 or TRBV12-4 and J is TRBJ1-5, with TRBD1 as a possible D gene (6 bases). The CDR3 spans 15 residues. The V end was cut by 2 bases, the J end by 3 bases, with 11 bases between.

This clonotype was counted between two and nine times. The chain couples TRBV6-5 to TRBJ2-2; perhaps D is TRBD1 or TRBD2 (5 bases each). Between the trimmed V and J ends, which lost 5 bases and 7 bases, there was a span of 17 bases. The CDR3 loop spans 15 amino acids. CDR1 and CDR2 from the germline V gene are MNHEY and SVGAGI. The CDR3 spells CASSRGEIRGGELFF. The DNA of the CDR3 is TGTGCCAGCAGTAGAGGGGAGATTAGGGGCGGGGAGCTGTTTTTT.